The sequence of this T cell receptor (beta chain) was determined in a study of cytomegalovirus exposure and HLA in healthy donors. Study conclusions and caveats: Judged likely to be a sequencing artifact was a cluster of highly shared sequence variants. Among the CMV-associated chains, a few were confirmed in vitro as specific for CMV antigens. High specificity and sensitivity for cytomegalovirus status were reported for the classifier.

The PCR was carried out with 60 Vbeta primers and 13 Jbeta primers. TCRdb keeps only in-frame clones here, not all; method: immunoSEQ multiplex PCR. The sample yields under 200,000 clones, 85% seen once. Per germline, CDR1 KGHSH and CDR2 LQKENI. There are 15 residues in the CDR3. The junction had 5 bases not matched to a gene; V was cut back by 6 bases and J by 0 bases. In the case of this clone: The antigen remains undetermined.

The J gene is TRBJ1-5, the V gene TRBV18; TRBD1 matches 7 bases. The sample consisted of PBMCs. The clonotype originates from a woman aged 50 to 65 in good health and CMV-seronegative. The DNA of the CDR3 is TGTGCCAGCTCGGCTGGACAGGATAGCAATCAGCCCCAGCATTTT. Translation: CASSAGQDSNQPQHF.